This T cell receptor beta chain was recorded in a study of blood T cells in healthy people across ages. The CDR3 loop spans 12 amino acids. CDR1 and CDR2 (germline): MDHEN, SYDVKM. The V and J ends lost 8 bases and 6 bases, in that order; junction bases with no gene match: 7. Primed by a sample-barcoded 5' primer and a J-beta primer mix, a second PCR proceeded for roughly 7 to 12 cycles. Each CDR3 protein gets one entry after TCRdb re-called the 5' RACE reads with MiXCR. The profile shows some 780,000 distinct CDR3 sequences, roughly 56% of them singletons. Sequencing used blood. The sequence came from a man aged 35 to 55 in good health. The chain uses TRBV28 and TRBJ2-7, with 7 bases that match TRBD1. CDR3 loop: CASFIRQGEQYF. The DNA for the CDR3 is TGTGCCAGCTTTATCCGACAGGGCGAGCAGTACTTC. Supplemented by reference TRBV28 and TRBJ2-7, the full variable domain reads DVKVTQSSRYLVKRTGEKVFLECVQDMDHENMFWYRQDPGLGLRLIYFSYDVKMKEKGDIPEGYSVSREKKERFSLILESASTNQTSMYLCASFIRQGEQYFGPGTRLTVT.